This T cell receptor beta chain was captured in a study of PD-1 blockade in classical Hodgkin lymphoma. The time point denotes: cycle 4 day 1 (C4D1), after 6 weeks of nivolumab. Brentuximab vedotin exposure varied among the patients, all of whom had relapsed after autologous stem cell transplantation. Concerning this clone itself: Its antigen remains unknown.

From germline, CDR1 is MNHNS and CDR2 SASEGT. V gave up 2 bases and J gave up 8 bases, with 12 bases separating them. This CDR3 spans 14 amino acids. The study's findings and limits: Complete responders' baseline diversity resembled that of newly diagnosed patients. Newly diagnosed patients were reported to start with lower TCR diversity than healthy donors.

Profiling relied on immunoSEQ multiplex PCR, and the TCRdb table lists in-frame clones only, not all of them. The sample carries about 33,000 clones, approximately 68% recorded once. V is TRBV6-1 and J is TRBJ1-4; unclear D gene. Here the sequenced sample was peripheral blood mononuclear cells (PBMCs), taken before the fourth cycle of nivolumab. This sequence originates from a human donor with classical Hodgkin lymphoma. Here the CDR3 reads CASSEFSSAEKLFF. Here the CDR3 DNA reads TGTGCCAGCAGTGAATTTAGCAGCGCCGAAAAACTGTTTTTT.